Listed here are 20 T cell receptor beta chains from one sample, sequenced in a study of shared clonotypes between healthy human individuals. Profiling relied on immunoSEQ multiplex PCR, and the TCRdb table lists in-frame clones only, not all of them. The table lists about 2.1 million clones, about 94% of them singletons, with 1.5% to 2% in the top ten. Naive CD8 isolation took CD45RO-negative cells positively selected for CCR7 and excluded terminally differentiated effector memory CD45RA+ cells. Sequenced: naive CD8+ T cells from PBMCs. The receptors here all came from a man aged 18-30 years in good health. Some clones in this sample may be carry-over from other donors' samples.

This chain connects TRBV28 to TRBJ2-1; 8 bases agree with TRBD2. Germline V CDR1 and CDR2: MDHEN, SYDVKM. The V and J ends lost 5 bases and 2 bases, in that order; junction bases with no gene match: 5. The CDR3 loop spans 15 amino acids. The CDR3 region has the DNA TGTGCCAGCAGTCAACCGGGAGGGCCCTACAATGAGCAGTTCTTC. This translates into CASSQPGGPYNEQFF.

The V call is TRBV2, the J call TRBJ2-7, with 9 positions matching TRBD2. V was pared by 6 bases and J by 3 bases, with 6 bases of the junction left unmatched. The germline CDR1 and CDR2 sequences are SNHLY and FYNNEI. The CDR3 contains 14 residues. CDR3 nucleotides: TGTGCCAGCAGAAGACTAGCGGAACTCTACGAGCAGTACTTC. Translation: CASRRLAELYEQYF.

V is TRBV11-2 and J is TRBJ2-2; no firm D call. V shed 4 bases and J shed 0 bases, with 12 bases lying between them. Germline-derived CDR1 and CDR2 are SGHAT and FQNNGV. This CDR3 has 16 residues. The CDR3 loop reads CASSYGPSPNTGELFF. Written as DNA, the CDR3 is TGTGCCAGCAGCTACGGACCTTCGCCGAACACCGGGGAGCTGTTTTTT.

This clone was seen only once. The chain has TRBV27 and TRBJ1-2, with D hard to call. V was clipped by 0 bases and J by 4 bases, with 12 bases between them. CDR1 is MNHEY, CDR2 SMNVEV, per germline (reference sequence). This CDR3 is 15 amino acids long. Here the CDR3 reads CASSLSGGYPYGYTF. The CDR3 nucleotides are TGTGCCAGCAGTTTATCGGGAGGGTACCCCTATGGCTACACCTTC.

The J gene is TRBJ2-5, the V gene TRBV28, with TRBD2 matching 12 bases. CDR3 length: 18 residues. CDR1 is MDHEN, CDR2 SYDVKM, per germline. V shed 3 bases, J shed 2 bases, and the junction held 10 bases outside the gene matches. The DNA for the CDR3 is TGTGCCAGCAGTTTTAGCACTAGCGGGAGGCGGAGGCAAGAGACCCAGTACTTC. Translating it yields CASSFSTSGRRRQETQYF.

The chain links TRBV11-3 to TRBJ1-1; D gene ambiguous. The CDR3 loop spans 16 amino acids. Germline V gene sequence: CDR1 SGHNT, CDR2 YENEEA. Trimming shortened V by 5 bases and J by 1 base, and 17 bases separated the two germline ends. CDR3 coding DNA: TGTGCCAGCAGCCAGTGGGTAGGAGGGAGGAACACTGAAGCTTTCTTT. Translated, it gives CASSQWVGGRNTEAFF.

The genes are TRBV9 and TRBJ1-5, with D hard to call. V was shortened by 2 bases and J by 3 bases, with 12 bases between the two germline ends. Germline-derived CDR1 and CDR2 are SGDLS and YYNGEE. The CDR3 has 15 amino acids. The CDR3 spells CASSVTGQLNQPQHF. The CDR3, as DNA: TGTGCCAGCAGCGTCACCGGGCAGCTCAATCAGCCCCAGCATTTT.

This clone appeared a single time. The chain joins TRBV9 to TRBJ1-3; D uncertain. The CDR3 has 14 amino acids. Germline CDR1 SGDLS, CDR2 YYNGEE. Trimming cost V 3 bases and J 4 bases, with 11 bases left between them. The CDR3: CASSGPYPGNTIYF. The CDR3, as DNA: TGTGCCAGCAGCGGACCGTACCCCGGAAACACCATATATTTT.

The chain uses TRBV7-2 and TRBJ2-3, with D perhaps TRBD2 (5 bases). V was shortened by 5 bases and J by 3 bases, with 18 bases between the two germline ends. The CDR3 spans 16 residues. Germline V lookup: CDR1 SGHTA, CDR2 FQGNSA. CDR3 coding DNA: TGTGCCAGCAGCCCAAATCAGCACACTAGAACAGATACGCAGTATTTT. Its translation is CASSPNQHTRTDTQYF. Using reference TRBV7-2 and TRBJ2-3 for the parts outside the CDR3, the full variable domain is GAGVSQSPSNKVTEKGKDVELRCDPISGHTALYWYRQSLGQGLEFLIYFQGNSAPDKSGLPSDRFSAERTGGSVSTLTIQRTQQEDSAVYLCASSPNQHTRTDTQYFGPGTRLTVL.

The chain has TRBV27 and TRBJ1-1, with D tentatively TRBD1 (5 bases). Trimming pared 5 bases from V and 0 bases from J, leaving 10 bases between. CDR1 is MNHEY and CDR2 is SMNVEV in the germline V gene (reference sequence). The CDR3 is 14 amino acids. CDR3 DNA: TGTGCCAGCAGTCCGGCGGGGGTGAACACTGAAGCTTTCTTT. Its protein product is CASSPAGVNTEAFF.

The chain links TRBV9 to TRBJ1-4; a weak D match, TRBD1 (5 bases). The germline CDR1 and CDR2 sequences are SGDLS and YYNGEE. V shed 3 bases and J shed 4 bases, with 13 bases lying between them. The CDR3 has 15 amino acids. CDR3 amino acids: CASSARRGVNEKLFF. CDR3 nucleotide sequence: TGTGCCAGCAGCGCCCGACGGGGCGTTAATGAAAAACTGTTTTTT.

In its sample, this clone was seen once. This same CDR3 is encoded by further DNA sequences in the sample. This sequence joins TRBV19 and TRBJ1-1, with D uncertain. The CDR3 covers 14 residues. Germline CDR1 reads LNHDA; CDR2 reads SQIVND (reference sequence). Trimming stripped 3 bases from V and 0 bases from J, with 8 bases between. The CDR3 protein is CASSIGAMNTEAFF. The CDR3 DNA follows: TGTGCCAGTAGTATCGGAGCAATGAACACTGAAGCTTTCTTT.

The rearrangement uses TRBV6-5 and TRBJ1-1, with D uncertain. The ends were cut back, 4 bases at V and 8 bases at J, with 17 bases in the middle. The CDR3 consists of 14 residues. Looked up from germline, CDR1 is MNHEY and CDR2 is SVGAGI. This CDR3 reads CASSSLRGGQEAFF. The CDR3 DNA sequence: TGTGCCAGCAGTTCCCTCCGGGGAGGGCAGGAAGCTTTCTTT.

This chain connects TRBV5-1 to TRBJ2-2; no definite D call. CDR1 is SGHRS, CDR2 YFSETQ, per germline. V was shortened by 3 bases and J by 7 bases, with 7 bases between the two germline ends. The CDR3 loop spans 12 amino acids. The CDR3 reads CASSSSIGELFF. CDR3 DNA: TGCGCCAGCAGCTCCTCTATCGGGGAGCTGTTTTTT.

This sequence joins TRBV7-9 and TRBJ2-7, with D maybe TRBD1 (5 bases). V was trimmed by 5 bases and J by 0 bases, leaving 14 bases between them. The germline V gene encodes CDR1 SEHNR and CDR2 FQNEAQ (reference sequence). The CDR3 runs 15 residues. CDR3 coding DNA: TGTGCCAGCAGCGCACAGGTATCGAGCTCCTACGAGCAGTACTTC. The encoded protein is CASSAQVSSSYEQYF.

V is TRBV9 and J is TRBJ2-1, with 7 nucleotides matching TRBD2. The ends lost 6 bases at V and 3 bases at J; junction bases unmatched: 12. CDR1 and CDR2 (germline): SGDLS, YYNGEE. The CDR3 loop spans 16 amino acids. This CDR3 is CASTPSRGGGYNEQFF. The CDR3 DNA reads as TGTGCCAGCACACCCTCTAGGGGCGGGGGCTACAATGAGCAGTTCTTC.

The chain is built from TRBV10-2 and TRBJ2-7; TRBD2 is a possible D gene (5 bases). This CDR3 has 14 amino acids. CDR1 and CDR2 (germline): WSHSY, SAAADI. Trimming stripped 3 bases from V and 0 bases from J, with 9 bases between. The CDR3 sequence: CASSEMGSSYEQYF. CDR3 DNA sequence: TGCGCCAGCAGTGAAATGGGGAGCTCCTACGAGCAGTACTTC.

The rearrangement links TRBV27 to TRBJ2-1, with TRBD2 as a possible D gene (5 bases). Germline CDR1 reads MNHEY; CDR2 reads SMNVEV (reference sequence). V was pared by 5 bases and J by 3 bases, with 14 bases between. This CDR3 region has 15 residues. The CDR3 here is CASSPEYSGYNEQFF. DNA of the CDR3: TGTGCCAGCAGTCCGGAGTACAGCGGCTACAATGAGCAGTTCTTC.

This clone appeared a single time. The chain joins TRBV5-1 to TRBJ2-5; the D is unclear. V was trimmed by 5 bases and J by 2 bases, leaving 10 bases between them. CDR3 length equals 13 residues. Per germline, CDR1 SGHRS and CDR2 YFSETQ. This CDR3 is CASRPDLQETQYF. For the CDR3, the DNA is TGCGCCAGCAGACCGGACCTGCAAGAGACCCAGTACTTC.

On this clone itself: The sample holds other DNA sequences that translate to the same CDR3. The chain combines TRBV11-2 with TRBJ2-7; D perhaps matches TRBD1 (5 bases). Germline V lookup: CDR1 SGHAT, CDR2 FQNNGV. The V and J ends lost 1 base and 2 bases respectively, with 9 bases between them. The CDR3 runs to 14 residues. The CDR3 bases are TGTGCCAGCAGCTTAGGCGTAGGGGCCTACGAGCAGTACTTC. Translated, it gives CASSLGVGAYEQYF.